Given below is one T cell receptor (beta chain) in context. The record originates from a study of control samples from healthy donors and cancer patients. TCRdb keeps only in-frame clones here, not all; method: immunoSEQ multiplex PCR. The sample holds fewer than 200,000 clones, roughly 92% seen once. CDR1 is SGHRS, CDR2 YFSETQ, per germline. The V and J ends lost 4 bases and 0 bases respectively, with 8 bases between them. CDR3 length: 15 amino acids. Sequenced: blood. The receptor was derived from a man aged 25 to 40 in good health. The chain joins TRBV5-1 to TRBJ2-6; no definite D call. CDR3: CASSTAASGANVLTF. The CDR3, as DNA: TGCGCCAGCAGCACGGCCGCCTCTGGGGCCAACGTCCTGACTTTC.